These T cell receptor beta chains were read from a single sample in a study of T-cell reconstitution after alpha-beta-depleted transplantation in children. A single record per CDR3 protein comes from TCRdb applying MiXCR to the PCR reads. The profile covers approximately 200,000 distinct CDR3 sequences, with 13% to 15% appearing a single time and roughly 13% taken by the ten largest. The input for sequencing was PBMCs from the stem cell graft donor, taken from the stem cell graft. The origin of the receptors is a human donor who donated a stem cell graft to a child with acute lymphoblastic leukemia. Both conserved end residues are part of each CDR3. The D gene is left open where the match is weak. Expanded clones get a size class; other rows say once, few or many, or leave the size out.

abundance,v_gene,len,d_gene,j_gene,CDR3aa,CDR3nt
many,TRBV7-9,20,-,TRBJ2-3,CASSPVTVTTLVGSTDTQYF,TGTGCCAGCAGCCCTGTTACTGTCACGACACTAGTTGGGAGCACAGATACGCAGTATTTT
-,TRBV6-1,10,-,TRBJ2-7,CASSYYEQYF,TGTGCCAGCAGCTACTACGAGCAGTACTTC
-,TRBV11-1,18,TRBD1,TRBJ2-7,CASSLEEDRGFGNCEQYF,TGTGCCAGCAGCTTAGAGGAGGACAGGGGCTTCGGGAACTGCGAGCAGTACTTC
many,TRBV5-1,13,-,TRBJ2-1,CASSLGSDNEQFF,TGCGCCAGCAGCTTGGGCTCAGACAATGAGCAGTTCTTC
many,TRBV5-1,17,-,TRBJ2-3,CASSLVGIQGGTDTQYF,TGCGCCAGCAGCTTGGTGGGTATACAGGGAGGCACAGATACGCAGTATTTT
many,TRBV14,15,-,TRBJ1-3,CASSRDTGGGNTIYF,TGTGCCAGCAGCCGGGACACCGGGGGAGGAAACACCATATATTTT
many,TRBV20-1,13,-,TRBJ2-7,CSAVTTGSHEQYF,TGCAGTGCCGTAACTACAGGGTCCCACGAGCAGTACTTC
many,TRBV5-1,15,-,TRBJ2-1,CASSGVAQVGGEQFF,TGCGCCAGCAGCGGGGTAGCTCAAGTTGGAGGGGAGCAGTTCTTC
many,TRBV7-9,14,-,TRBJ1-1,CATTLRGPNTEAFF,TGTGCGACAACCCTGCGGGGCCCGAACACTGAAGCTTTCTTT
few,TRBV12-3/TRBV12-4,15,TRBD2,TRBJ2-1,CASSSSGRSVNEQFF,TGTGCCAGCAGTTCCAGCGGGAGAAGTGTGAATGAGCAGTTCTTC
many,TRBV7-9,13,-,TRBJ1-1,CASSPDGNTEAFF,TGTGCCAGCAGCCCGGACGGGAACACTGAAGCTTTCTTT
few,TRBV20-1,13,-,TRBJ2-2,CSASGANTGELFF,TGCAGTGCTAGCGGGGCTAACACCGGGGAGCTGTTTTTT
few,TRBV7-6,13,TRBD1,TRBJ2-7,CASSGTVPYEQYF,TGTGCCAGCAGCGGGACAGTACCCTACGAGCAGTACTTC
many,TRBV5-1,15,TRBD1,TRBJ2-7,CASSASGTEYVEQYF,TGCGCCAGCAGCGCCTCGGGGACAGAATACGTCGAGCAGTACTTC
-,TRBV2,14,-,TRBJ2-7,CAKGRTARSYEQYF,TGTGCCAAAGGGCGGACCGCACGCTCCTACGAGCAGTACTTC
-,TRBV7-1,22,TRBD1,TRBJ2-7,CASSSIRDRGNSGTTPPYEQYF,TGTGCCAGCAGCTCAATCCGGGACAGGGGGAATTCCGGGACTACTCCTCCCTACGAGCAGTACTTC
few,TRBV30,13,-,TRBJ1-1,CAWSVSGGGKAFF,TGTGCCTGGAGTGTATCCGGAGGTGGGAAAGCTTTCTTT
-,TRBV5-4,12,-,TRBJ1-1,CASSPDSGRAFF,TGTGCCAGCAGCCCGGACAGCGGTAGGGCTTTCTTT
-,TRBV12-3/TRBV12-4,17,-,TRBJ2-7,CASSLGRRALPSYEQYF,TGTGCCAGCAGTTTAGGCAGGCGGGCCCTACCTTCCTACGAGCAGTACTTC
many,TRBV6-1,15,-,TRBJ1-1,CASNTGLRPNTEAFF,TGTGCCAGCAATACAGGGCTTCGGCCGAACACTGAAGCTTTCTTT
many,TRBV29-1,14,-,TRBJ2-1,CSVDWQGRINEQFF,TGCAGCGTTGACTGGCAGGGAAGGATCAATGAGCAGTTCTTC
many,TRBV20-1,15,-,TRBJ2-4,CSARDYHGAKNIQYF,TGCAGTGCTAGAGATTATCATGGAGCCAAAAACATTCAGTACTTC
-,TRBV27,17,TRBD2,TRBJ2-1,CASSLQPAGGPDNEQFF,TGTGCCAGCAGTTTGCAACCGGCGGGAGGGCCTGACAATGAGCAGTTCTTC
-,TRBV28,16,-,TRBJ2-7,CASSSTGGPRAYEQYF,TGTGCCAGCAGCTCGACCGGGGGACCGCGGGCCTACGAGCAGTACTTC
-,TRBV5-1,13,-,TRBJ1-1,CASSFQRNTEAFF,TGCGCCAGCAGCTTCCAGAGGAACACTGAAGCTTTCTTT
many,TRBV5-1,14,-,TRBJ1-5,CASSDGASNQPQHF,TGCGCCAGCAGCGACGGGGCAAGCAATCAGCCCCAGCATTTT
few,TRBV6-2/TRBV6-3,13,-,TRBJ2-7,CASSYTVRYEQYF,TGTGCCAGCAGTTACACGGTGCGCTACGAGCAGTACTTC
few,TRBV12-3/TRBV12-4,15,-,TRBJ2-6,CASRPGGSGANGLTF,TGTGCCAGCAGACCAGGGGGGTCCGGGGCCAACGGCCTGACTTTC
-,TRBV30,18,-,TRBJ2-1,CAWSVGGSTIGHYNEQFF,TGTGCCTGGAGTGTGGGGGGTTCTACAATCGGGCACTACAATGAGCAGTTCTTC
many,TRBV20-1,14,-,TRBJ2-7,CSALVPEGSYEQYF,TGCAGTGCCCTGGTCCCGGAAGGTAGCTACGAGCAGTACTTC
many,TRBV5-1,15,-,TRBJ2-7,CASSSQPGAFGEQYF,TGCGCCAGCAGCTCGCAACCGGGAGCGTTCGGGGAGCAGTACTTC
many,TRBV11-1,13,-,TRBJ2-3,CASSYLAVDTQYF,TGTGCCAGCAGCTACCTGGCGGTCGATACGCAGTATTTT
-,TRBV24-1,17,TRBD2,TRBJ2-2,CATSVGTGGRRTGELFF,TGTGCCACCAGTGTGGGTACCGGCGGGAGAAGGACCGGGGAGCTGTTTTTT
many,TRBV12-3/TRBV12-4,18,TRBD2,TRBJ2-1,CASSWSYSSGSVGHEQFF,TGTGCCAGCAGTTGGAGTTACTCTAGCGGGAGCGTAGGCCATGAGCAGTTCTTC
few,TRBV20-1,15,-,TRBJ2-2,CSARIRPRNTGELFF,TGCAGTGCTAGAATACGACCGAGAAACACCGGGGAGCTGTTTTTT
many,TRBV4-1,13,-,TRBJ2-5,CASSQPGLEPQYF,TGCGCCAGCAGCCAACCGGGACTCGAGCCCCAGTACTTC
-,TRBV5-1,15,TRBD2,TRBJ2-1,CASSLSLAGLNEQFF,TGCGCCAGCAGCTTGAGCCTAGCGGGTCTCAATGAGCAGTTCTTC
few,TRBV11-2,16,-,TRBJ2-2,CASSLDQKGNTGELFF,TGTGCCAGCAGCTTAGATCAGAAGGGGAACACCGGGGAGCTGTTTTTT
-,TRBV29-1,14,-,TRBJ2-1,CSVVGWGNDNEQFF,TGCAGCGTTGTGGGATGGGGTAATGACAATGAGCAGTTCTTC
many,TRBV10-3,14,-,TRBJ1-6,CAISEATENSPLHF,TGTGCCATCAGTGAGGCGACCGAGAATTCACCCCTCCACTTT
many,TRBV7-2,14,-,TRBJ1-1,CASSAYSGSTEAFF,TGTGCCAGCAGCGCATATTCTGGGAGCACTGAAGCTTTCTTT
many,TRBV12-3/TRBV12-4,12,-,TRBJ2-2,CASSPNTGELFF,TGTGCCAGCTCACCAAACACCGGGGAGCTGTTTTTT
-,TRBV4-2,14,-,TRBJ2-5,CASGPWRLRWTQYF,TGTGCCAGCGGCCCGTGGCGGCTCCGATGGACCCAGTACTTC
-,TRBV20-1,13,-,TRBJ2-7,CSALAGDGDEQYF,TGCAGTGCTCTAGCTGGAGATGGGGACGAGCAGTACTTC
many,TRBV2,16,-,TRBJ1-4,CASSHRDGTTNEKLFF,TGTGCCAGCAGTCACCGAGACGGGACTACTAATGAAAAACTGTTTTTT
many,TRBV20-1,15,-,TRBJ2-5,CSATLKWRSQETQYF,TGCAGTGCTACACTAAAATGGCGGAGCCAAGAGACCCAGTACTTC
many,TRBV5-1,16,-,TRBJ2-2,CASSFTRGADTGELFF,TGCGCCAGCAGCTTCACGAGGGGCGCGGACACCGGGGAGCTGTTTTTT
-,TRBV20-1,16,TRBD1,TRBJ1-1,CSAREGTGGADTEAFF,TGCAGTGCTAGAGAGGGGACAGGGGGCGCGGACACTGAAGCTTTCTTT
many,TRBV3-1,15,-,TRBJ2-1,CASSPPPRSGKGQFF,TGTGCCAGCAGCCCACCCCCTAGATCCGGGAAGGGGCAGTTCTTC
many,TRBV29-1,14,TRBD2,TRBJ2-3,CSVVRGSPTDTQYF,TGCAGCGTTGTCCGCGGGAGCCCCACAGATACGCAGTATTTT
many,TRBV20-1,13,-,TRBJ1-4,CSARGSQGEKLFF,TGCAGTGCTAGAGGCAGTCAGGGTGAAAAACTGTTTTTT
few,TRBV5-1,14,-,TRBJ1-1,CASSTPIPGTEAFF,TGCGCCAGCAGCACGCCTATCCCGGGTACTGAAGCTTTCTTT
many,TRBV13,16,-,TRBJ2-1,CASSPSQRASYNEQFF,TGTGCCAGCAGCCCTTCACAGCGGGCGTCCTACAATGAGCAGTTCTTC
many,TRBV5-1,14,-,TRBJ2-1,CASREAETYNQQFF,TGCGCCAGCAGGGAAGCGGAGACATACAATCAGCAGTTCTTC